Given below is one T cell receptor beta chain in context. In this sample, this clonotype turned up a few times. Its specific antigen is unknown. Base qualities are not provided; no much larger clone lies one nucleotide away. Read against the paper, the sample's treatment or condition label means: in vitro stimulation with specific CMV peptide epitopes to enrich CMV-specific T cells. This entry comes from a study of T cell repertoires in cytomegalovirus infection (dated by TCRdb to the late 2010s). With respect to the entire study: Peptide stimulations targeted recently identified HLA-C-restricted CMV epitopes, whose presentation resists viral immunomodulation, together with well-studied HLA-B-restricted epitopes. Donor HLA type was relevant to the analysis, because carriage of CMV infection together with the matching HLA type was indicated by public TCR beta signatures. Paper-wide results and their limitations: Cumulative frequency of public TCR beta family members discriminated carriers of CMV infection plus the relevant HLA type in this cohort and an independent roughly 320-donor cohort. In the ex vivo response, HLA-C-restricted CMV-specific TCR beta clonotypes were dominant, and in two of eight donors the single most frequent clonotype came from this HLA-C-restricted group.

The germline V gene sets CDR1 to MNHNS and CDR2 to SASEGT. Trimming accounts for 5 bases at V and 5 bases at J, while the number of junction bases matched to no gene is 2. The cysteine opens and the phenylalanine closes a CDR3 of 12 amino acids. Kept here is only the CDR3 DNA, which spans 36 bases and is read in frame from base 1. Sequencing relied on an Illumina HiSeq 1500. In TCRdb, the public reads were trimmed at Q25 with fastp and aligned with MiXCR, with productive beta chains retained. Here each entry gathers all rows of one CDR3 protein and keeps the most common genes and DNA. Present in this sample are roughly 860,000 distinct CDR3 sequences, around a third of which were seen just once. Over 10% of the sample rests with the top ten.

The chain uses TRBV6-1 and TRBJ1-1, with 7 junctional bases fitting TRBD1. The TCR was taken from a human donor in good health (CMV status not recorded). Some clones in this sample may be carry-over from other donors' samples. The source material was cultured CD8+ T cells from PBMCs, sampled from culture after CMV antigen stimulation. The sequence in DNA is TGTGCCAGCAGTATGACAGGGACTGAAGCTTTCTTT. This gives the protein CASSMTGTEAFF.